This T cell receptor beta chain is from a study of T cell responses to AZD1222 COVID-19 vaccine. The wider study: Some second doses came at about 4 weeks and others at about 12 weeks; these were pooled.

For this clone: Its target is unknown.

Profiled with immunoSEQ multiplex PCR; TCRdb holds only in-frame clones, not every one. The sample holds approximately 120,000 clones, roughly 90% seen once. General study results and limits: The donors showed a predominance of white British ancestry and of females, with possible underestimation of clonal diversity. The study found Spike-specific TCR breadth and depth rose after two AZD1222 doses. Researchers report vaccine-associated CD4 TCRs spanning spike, with dominance at 160-218 and 743-854.

The source material was peripheral blood, sampled on day 0 of AZD1222 vaccination. The sequence was obtained from an adult in good health.

The CDR3 coding sequence is TGTGCCAGCAGCTCCGGACAGTACCGCGAGCAGTACTTC. Translation gives CASSSGQYREQYF. The V call is TRBV7-9, the J call TRBJ2-7, with a weak D call TRBD1 (6 bases). V shed 4 bases and J shed 6 bases, with 13 bases lying between them. The germline V gene encodes CDR1 SEHNR and CDR2 FQNEAQ (reference sequence). The CDR3 length is 13 residues.